One and the same sample provided the 28 T cell receptor beta chains below, sequenced in a study of PD-1 blockade in classical Hodgkin lymphoma. Sequencing was performed with immunoSEQ multiplex PCR; in TCRdb, only in-frame clones are kept and a portion is missing. The sample has 25,000 to 30,000 clones, about 83% seen once. Exposure to brentuximab vedotin varied, and each patient had relapsed following autologous stem cell transplantation. Using magnetic negative selection, the CD4+ T cells were separated out of thawed PBMCs. The material sequenced was CD4+ T cells from blood, taken at baseline. The receptors were sampled from a human donor with classical Hodgkin lymphoma.

This rearrangement joins TRBV11-3 to TRBJ2-7, with a tentative D call TRBD1 (6 bases). This CDR3 is 14 amino acids long. Germline lookup yields CDR1 SGHNT and CDR2 YENEEA. V lost 5 bases and J 4 bases, leaving 15 bases between the germline ends. CDR3 nucleotides: TGTGCCAGCAGCCATACAACAGGGTATTACGAGCAGTACTTC. Protein: CASSHTTGYYEQYF.

The V call is TRBV7-3, the J call TRBJ1-2, with a weak D call TRBD1 (5 bases). CDR1 and CDR2 (germline): SGHTA, FQGTGA. CDR3 length equals 15 residues. V was pared by 6 bases and J by 0 bases, with 14 bases between. The CDR3, as DNA: TGTGCCAGCAGACTCGACAGTGGGTCTAACTATGGCTACACCTTC. Amino acids: CASRLDSGSNYGYTF.

The chain uses TRBV5-8 and TRBJ1-3; perhaps TRBD1 as D (5 bases). CDR3 size: 16 residues. V gave up 2 bases and J gave up 2 bases, with 14 bases separating them. Germline CDR1 is SGHTS and CDR2 is YDEGEE. Written as DNA, the CDR3 is TGTGCCAGCAGCTTTTCTAGGGGAGGAGCTGGAAACACCATATATTTT. Its protein is CASSFSRGGAGNTIYF.

The chain joins TRBV4-3 to TRBJ2-3; weak D call: TRBD1 (5 bases). CDR3 length: 15 residues. V was trimmed by 4 bases and J by 2 bases, leaving 13 bases between them. CDR1 and CDR2 from the germline V gene are LGHNA and YSLEER. Here the CDR3 DNA reads TGCGCCAGCAGCCTCGAGGCAGGGAACACAGATACGCAGTATTTT. It specifies CASSLEAGNTDTQYF.

In the case of this clone: Different DNA sequences within this sample yield the same CDR3. The J gene is TRBJ2-5, the V gene TRBV30; 7 positions agree with TRBD1. Germline CDR1 GTSNPN, CDR2 SVGIG (reference sequence). Trimming took 4 bases from V and 3 from J; bases not matched to a gene: 11. CDR3 length equals 15 residues. The CDR3 region has the DNA TGTGCCTGGACACCGCTCGGGACAGTGGAAGAGACCCAGTACTTC. Its protein is CAWTPLGTVEETQYF.

The rearrangement uses TRBV29-1 and TRBJ1-2; possible D gene TRBD1, 6 bases. V lost 5 bases and J lost 6, with 13 bases in between. The germline V gene has CDR1 SQVTM and CDR2 ANQGSEA. The CDR3 sequence is 12 residues long. The chain's CDR3 is CSVMPGVDGYTF. CDR3 sequence (DNA): TGCAGCGTTATGCCAGGGGTCGATGGCTACACCTTC.

Here the CDR3 DNA reads TGTGCCAGCAGCCTCAGAGCGGGGGGGGGCGATGAGCAGTTCTTC. Protein: CASSLRAGGGDEQFF. The chain is built from TRBV4-2 and TRBJ2-1; 10 bases are a match to TRBD2. Germline V gives CDR1 LGHNA, CDR2 YNFKEQ. The trim removed 4 bases at V and 8 bases at J, leaving 8 bases unmatched. CDR3 size: 15 residues.

The chain carries TRBV4-2 and TRBJ2-5, with TRBD2 identical over 8 bases. Trimming took 4 bases from V and 5 from J; bases not matched to a gene: 15. The CDR3 is made up of 17 amino acids. CDR1 LGHNA and CDR2 YNFKEQ come from the germline V gene. The CDR3 is CASSRRLSGGEGETQYF. CDR3 sequence (DNA): TGTGCCAGCAGCCGGAGATTAAGCGGGGGTGAGGGGGAGACCCAGTACTTC.

This sequence joins TRBV4-3 and TRBJ2-2, with 15 nucleotides matching TRBD2. V was clipped by 1 base and J by 0 bases; unmatched bases: 3. The germline CDR1 and CDR2 sequences are LGHNA and YSLEER. The CDR3 has 19 residues. CDR3 loop: CASSQGTSGGGANTGELFF. In nucleotides, the CDR3 is TGCGCCAGCAGCCAAGGGACTAGCGGGGGGGGCGCGAACACCGGGGAGCTGTTTTTT.

V gene TRBV6-6 combines with J gene TRBJ1-2, with 7 bases identical to TRBD1. Germline loops: CDR1 MNHNY, CDR2 SVGAGI (reference sequence). The CDR3 is 15 amino acids. V lost 2 bases, J lost 4 bases, and 7 bases stayed unmatched. CDR3 region: CASSYGEGASYGYTF. CDR3 nucleotides: TGTGCCAGCAGTTACGGGGAGGGGGCTAGCTATGGCTACACCTTC.

V usage is TRBV5-1 and J usage is TRBJ1-2; unclear D gene. From germline, CDR1 is SGHRS and CDR2 YFSETQ. This CDR3 contains 14 residues. V lost 4 bases and J lost 5, with 15 bases in between. The CDR3 loop is CASSPSETGYGYTF. In nucleotides, the CDR3 is TGCGCCAGCAGCCCAAGTGAGACCGGTTATGGCTACACCTTC.

The chain links TRBV7-9 to TRBJ1-6, with TRBD1 identical over 7 bases. CDR1 is SEHNR, CDR2 FQNEAQ, per germline (reference sequence). V lost 3 bases, J lost 7 bases, and 0 bases stayed unmatched. CDR3 length: 13 amino acids. CDR3 in DNA: TGTGCCAGCAGCTTGGGACAGAATTCACCCCTCCACTTT. Translation gives CASSLGQNSPLHF.

The chain combines TRBV18 with TRBJ2-3; 7 bases are shared with TRBD2. The germline V gene encodes CDR1 KGHSH and CDR2 LQKENI. This CDR3 spans 15 amino acids. V shed 4 bases, J shed 4 bases, and the junction held 8 bases outside the gene matches. The CDR3 region is CASSRSSGVADTQYF. The DNA of the CDR3 is TGTGCCAGCTCACGGTCCAGCGGGGTGGCAGATACGCAGTATTTT.

This chain links TRBV6-5 with TRBJ2-5; 7 bases map to TRBD2. The ends lost 3 bases at V and 5 bases at J; junction bases unmatched: 9. The CDR3 has 15 amino acids. Germline loops: CDR1 MNHEY, CDR2 SVGAGI. The CDR3 DNA follows: TGTGCCAGCAGTTATAATCCAGGGCGGGGGGAGACCCAGTACTTC. Its translation: CASSYNPGRGETQYF.

This chain joins TRBV4-2 and TRBJ2-3, with 11 bases matching TRBD2. The CDR3 loop spans 17 amino acids. Germline-derived CDR1 and CDR2 are LGHNA and YNFKEQ. Germline trimming cut 4 bases from V and 1 base from J; bases unmatched to any gene: 7. The CDR3 loop reads CASSLEGLADCTDTQYF. CDR3 bases: TGTGCCAGCAGCCTCGAGGGACTAGCGGACTGCACAGATACGCAGTATTTT.

The chain couples TRBV2 to TRBJ2-1; D call uncertain. The V end was cut by 7 bases, the J end by 0 bases, with 7 bases between. The CDR3 runs to 13 residues. CDR1 is SNHLY and CDR2 is FYNNEI in the germline V gene. DNA for the CDR3: TGTGCCAGCACCCGTGGCTCCTACAATGAGCAGTTCTTC. Translation gives CASTRGSYNEQFF.

V gene TRBV7-9 combines with J gene TRBJ2-1; TRBD1 aligns across 10 bases. Germline V CDR1 and CDR2: SEHNR, FQNEAQ (reference sequence). With 5 bases clipped from V and 10 bases from J, the junction kept 8 bases outside the gene matches. The CDR3 covers 14 residues. The CDR3 protein is CASSHRQGAGEQFF. The CDR3 DNA follows: TGTGCCAGCAGCCACCGACAGGGGGCGGGGGAGCAGTTCTTC.

J is TRBJ1-4 and V is TRBV30; the D gene is possibly TRBD1 (5 bases). Trimming took 1 base from V and 2 from J, leaving 14 bases between them. The CDR3 is made up of 16 amino acids. From germline, CDR1 is GTSNPN and CDR2 SVGIG (reference sequence). The CDR3 loop reads CAWSDVPGLTNEKLFF. The CDR3 nucleotides read TGTGCCTGGAGTGACGTTCCGGGACTGACTAATGAAAAACTGTTTTTT.

The chain carries TRBV28 and TRBJ2-7, with 11 bases fitting TRBD2. CDR3 length: 15 residues. Germline V gene data show CDR1 as MDHEN and CDR2 as SYDVKM. The trim removed 3 bases at V and 3 bases at J, leaving 4 bases unmatched. This CDR3 reads CASSFSLAGGYEQYF. CDR3 DNA sequence: TGTGCCAGCAGTTTTAGTCTAGCGGGGGGCTACGAGCAGTACTTC.

J is TRBJ2-2 and V is TRBV5-6; 10 bases agree with TRBD2. CDR3 size: 15 residues. The J segment lost 5 bases and the V segment lost 0 bases, leaving 1 base of the junction unmatched. CDR1 is SGHDT, CDR2 YYEEEE, per germline. CDR3 in amino acids: CASSLGAGGTGELFF. In nucleotides, the CDR3 is TGTGCCAGCAGCTTGGGAGCGGGGGGGACCGGGGAGCTGTTTTTT.

This chain links TRBV2 with TRBJ1-3; possibly TRBD1 for D (5 bases). The CDR3 spans 12 residues. Germline CDR1 SNHLY, CDR2 FYNNEI. V lost 7 bases and J 4 bases, leaving 8 bases between the germline ends. CDR3 amino acids: CASTREGNTIYF. The CDR3 bases are TGTGCCAGCACCAGGGAGGGAAACACCATATATTTT.

CDR3 region: CASSLRTGLYEQYF. The DNA of the CDR3 is TGTGCCAGCAGCCTCAGGACAGGACTCTACGAGCAGTACTTC. The rearrangement uses TRBV28 and TRBJ2-7; 7 bases align to TRBD1. The CDR3 covers 14 residues. V gave up 6 bases and J gave up 3 bases; unmatched junction bases: 8. The germline V gene has CDR1 MDHEN and CDR2 SYDVKM.

This clone was seen a few times. The V gene is TRBV2, the J gene TRBJ2-4, with D tentatively TRBD2 (6 bases). Per germline, CDR1 SNHLY and CDR2 FYNNEI. CDR3 length equals 14 residues. V was shortened by 8 bases and J by 8 bases, with 19 bases between the two germline ends. CDR3 protein: CASGLGGVVDIQYF. The CDR3 bases are TGTGCCAGCGGCCTAGGAGGGGTGGTGGACATTCAGTACTTC.

V usage is TRBV4-2 and J usage is TRBJ1-2; tentative D call: TRBD1 (5 bases). This CDR3 comprises 15 residues. The V and J ends lost 0 bases and 5 bases respectively, with 13 bases between them. Per the germline V gene, CDR1 is LGHNA and CDR2 is YNFKEQ. CDR3 protein: CASSQDPRVEYGYTF. Written as DNA, the CDR3 is TGTGCCAGCAGCCAAGATCCCAGGGTGGAATATGGCTACACCTTC.

The chain is built from TRBV5-5 and TRBJ2-2; the D gene is possibly TRBD2 (6 bases). The length of the CDR3 is 14 residues. Germline V gene lookup returns CDR1 SGHKS and CDR2 YYEKEE (reference sequence). Between the trimmed V and J ends, which lost 2 bases and 6 bases, there was a span of 11 bases. The CDR3 loop is CASSFEWGAGELFF. For the CDR3, the DNA is TGTGCCAGCAGCTTTGAGTGGGGGGCCGGGGAGCTGTTTTTT.

The chain recombines TRBV7-3 with TRBJ2-1; 9 nucleotides agree with TRBD2. This CDR3 contains 15 residues. Trimming removed 4 bases from V and 5 bases from J; junction bases left unmatched: 6. Germline assignment: CDR1 SGHTA and CDR2 FQGTGA. Here the CDR3 reads CASSYSGGLNNEQFF. The CDR3 coding sequence is TGTGCCAGCAGCTACAGCGGGGGGCTCAACAATGAGCAGTTCTTC.

Only a few counts were recorded for this clone. The chain uses TRBV5-1 and TRBJ1-3, with D maybe TRBD1 (6 bases). Looked up from germline, CDR1 is SGHRS and CDR2 is YFSETQ. Trimming removed 4 bases from V and 3 bases from J, with 11 bases in between. This CDR3 contains 14 residues. The CDR3 loop is CASSKQGFGNTIYF. The CDR3 DNA is TGCGCCAGCAGCAAACAGGGTTTTGGAAACACCATATATTTT.

The V and J genes are TRBV18 and TRBJ1-1; TRBD1 might be the D (5 bases). From germline, CDR1 is KGHSH and CDR2 LQKENI. Deletions cut 6 bases from V and 0 bases from J, with 23 bases between. The CDR3 is 18 residues long. CDR3 loop: CASSPRVVQGMLNTEAFF. For the CDR3, the DNA is TGTGCCAGCTCCCCCCGAGTCGTTCAGGGCATGCTGAACACTGAAGCTTTCTTT.